This paragraph reports one TCR beta chain. Its antigen remains unidentified. Unrecorded immune exposure was likely among donors, who were nominally healthy when sampled. 13 Jbeta primers and 60 Vbeta primers were used for the PCR. As processed by the authors: Some 80 million unique TCR beta chains, 9 million to 14 million shared, were counted in a later analysis. Some clones are missing from TCRdb's copy, which holds only in-frame ones; the method was immunoSEQ multiplex PCR. The V and J calls and clone size were taken over from that table, and D and trimming were inferred from the DNA. The sample includes more than 95,000 clones, less than 80% of them seen just once. These data come from a study of cytomegalovirus exposure and HLA in healthy donors. Overall study findings and caveats: As a later analysis revealed, the rate of TCR association differed by HLA locus, with DRB1 most and HLA-C fewest. Likely technical artifact: a cluster of highly shared sequence variants.

Material for sequencing was PBMCs. This TCR derives from a man in his thirties or forties in good health and CMV-seronegative.

As DNA, the CDR3 is TGTGCCAGCAGCCTAATCCCGGGACTAGCGGGAGGGGGGGACAATGAGCAGTTCTTC. Its protein product is CASSLIPGLAGGGDNEQFF. The chain carries TRBV7-9 and TRBJ2-1, with 16 positions matching TRBD2. The germline CDR1 and CDR2 sequences are SEHNR and FQNEAQ (reference sequence). The CDR3 has 19 residues. V was clipped by 5 bases and J by 5 bases; unmatched bases: 12.